The rows below give T cell receptor beta chains drawn from one sample of a study of identical twins. TCRdb re-called the 5' RACE reads with MiXCR, one entry per CDR3 protein. The sample has fewer than 500,000 distinct CDR3 sequences; roughly 26% are singletons. These sequences were also reported in another study, on T cells expressing NK-cell markers.

The sequencing sample was made of CD4+ T cells sorted from blood. These receptors all come from a woman younger than 30 in good health. The CDR3 runs from the conserved cysteine through the conserved F or W. Each record gives: V gene, clone size, D gene, J gene, CDR3 DNA, CDR3 protein. D genes are given only for firm matches. The size entry is marked missing in some rows and otherwise reads once, few, many or a size class.

v_gene: TRBV7-9
abundance: -
d_gene: -
j_gene: TRBJ2-3
CDR3nt: TGTGCCAGCAGCCCCACGGGTACGCAGTATTTT
CDR3aa: CASSPTGTQYF

v_gene: TRBV20-1
abundance: few
d_gene: -
j_gene: TRBJ2-1
CDR3nt: TGCAGTGCTAGAGTCCAAAGCTGGGGGATTCGGAATGAGCAGTTCTTC
CDR3aa: CSARVQSWGIRNEQFF

v_gene: TRBV10-3
abundance: -
d_gene: -
j_gene: TRBJ2-7
CDR3nt: TGTGCCATCAGTGAGTCCGGGCGCGAGATAGGCTCCTACGAGCAGTACTTC
CDR3aa: CAISESGREIGSYEQYF

v_gene: TRBV12-3/TRBV12-4
abundance: many
d_gene: TRBD1
j_gene: TRBJ1-4
CDR3nt: TGTGCCAGCAGACGCCGGGGACAGGGGCCGAGATCAGATGAAAAACTGTTTTTT
CDR3aa: CASRRRGQGPRSDEKLFF

v_gene: TRBV1
abundance: -
d_gene: -
j_gene: TRBJ2-1
CDR3nt: TGCACCAGCAGCCACGAGTCCCTATGCGGGGGGGCAGATGAGCAGTTCTTC
CDR3aa: CTSSHESLCGGADEQFF

v_gene: TRBV5-1
abundance: few
d_gene: -
j_gene: TRBJ1-5
CDR3nt: TGCGCCAGCAGCTTAATAGGTAGCAATCAGCCCCAGCATTTT
CDR3aa: CASSLIGSNQPQHF

v_gene: TRBV12-3/TRBV12-4
abundance: few
d_gene: -
j_gene: TRBJ1-2
CDR3nt: TGTGCCAGCAGTGGAGTGACAACCTATGGCTACACCTTC
CDR3aa: CASSGVTTYGYTF

v_gene: TRBV5-1
abundance: few
d_gene: -
j_gene: TRBJ2-5
CDR3nt: TGCGCCAGCAGCCAGGGGAAGAGGGAGACCCAGTACTTC
CDR3aa: CASSQGKRETQYF

v_gene: TRBV10-3
abundance: few
d_gene: -
j_gene: TRBJ2-5
CDR3nt: TGTGCCATCAGCGCGAACGAGGGGAGGTCCCAGTACTTC
CDR3aa: CAISANEGRSQYF

v_gene: TRBV29-1
abundance: few
d_gene: -
j_gene: TRBJ1-2
CDR3nt: TGCAGCGTTGGGGGGCAGGGTTATGGCTACACCTTC
CDR3aa: CSVGGQGYGYTF

v_gene: TRBV11-2
abundance: -
d_gene: -
j_gene: TRBJ1-2
CDR3nt: TGTGCCAGCAGCTTAGTGAGGGCAGGGGGCTACACCTTC
CDR3aa: CASSLVRAGGYTF

v_gene: TRBV5-1
abundance: few
d_gene: -
j_gene: TRBJ1-5
CDR3nt: TGCGCCAGCCGAAAGGGTTCGGATCAGCCCCAGCATTTT
CDR3aa: CASRKGSDQPQHF

v_gene: TRBV29-1
abundance: -
d_gene: -
j_gene: TRBJ2-5
CDR3nt: TGCAGCGGAGGGGAGTGGCAAGAGACCCAGTACTTC
CDR3aa: CSGGEWQETQYF

v_gene: TRBV10-3
abundance: -
d_gene: TRBD2
j_gene: TRBJ2-1
CDR3nt: TGTGCCATCAGTCCCGGGGGGAGACTAGTCCACAATGAGCAGTTCTTC
CDR3aa: CAISPGGRLVHNEQFF

v_gene: TRBV15
abundance: many
d_gene: -
j_gene: TRBJ2-1
CDR3nt: TGTGCCACCAGCACAAGGACAGCCAGCTCCTACAATGAGCAGTTCTTC
CDR3aa: CATSTRTASSYNEQFF

v_gene: TRBV5-5
abundance: -
d_gene: -
j_gene: TRBJ2-5
CDR3nt: TGTGCCAGCAGCTTCCTACAGGGGGGGCAAGAGACCCAGTACTTC
CDR3aa: CASSFLQGGQETQYF

v_gene: TRBV6-5
abundance: few
d_gene: -
j_gene: TRBJ2-3
CDR3nt: TGTGCCAGCAGTTACCGGGACAACACAGATACGCAGTATTTT
CDR3aa: CASSYRDNTDTQYF

v_gene: TRBV7-6
abundance: few
d_gene: TRBD2
j_gene: TRBJ2-3
CDR3nt: TGTGCCAGCAGCTCACTAGCGGGTAGCACAGATACGCAGTATTTT
CDR3aa: CASSSLAGSTDTQYF

v_gene: TRBV12-3/TRBV12-4
abundance: few
d_gene: TRBD2
j_gene: TRBJ2-7
CDR3nt: TGTGCCAGCAGCAAACTAGCGGGGGTCTACGAGCAGTACTTC
CDR3aa: CASSKLAGVYEQYF

v_gene: TRBV6-2/TRBV6-3
abundance: once
d_gene: -
j_gene: TRBJ2-7
CDR3nt: TGTGCCAGCACAACCGGATTAAACTACGAGCAGTACTTC
CDR3aa: CASTTGLNYEQYF

v_gene: TRBV6-6
abundance: few
d_gene: TRBD1
j_gene: TRBJ2-1
CDR3nt: TGTGCCAGCAGACTTAACAGGGGGCTGTACGACAATGAGCAGTTCTTC
CDR3aa: CASRLNRGLYDNEQFF

v_gene: TRBV20-1
abundance: -
d_gene: TRBD1
j_gene: TRBJ2-7
CDR3nt: TGCAGTGCTAGAAGACTACAGGGGGCCCACGAGCAGTACTTC
CDR3aa: CSARRLQGAHEQYF

v_gene: TRBV7-6
abundance: -
d_gene: -
j_gene: TRBJ2-7
CDR3nt: TGTGCCAGCAGCTTCCGGGGGGCCCCCTACGAGCAGTACTTC
CDR3aa: CASSFRGAPYEQYF

v_gene: TRBV5-1
abundance: -
d_gene: -
j_gene: TRBJ2-2
CDR3nt: TGCGCCAGCAGCACACGGACTATCCTCCACGGGGAGCTGTTTTTT
CDR3aa: CASSTRTILHGELFF

v_gene: TRBV12-3/TRBV12-4
abundance: -
d_gene: -
j_gene: TRBJ2-2
CDR3nt: TGTGCCAGCAGCCCAACCGTTTCGAACACCGGGGAGCTGTTTTTT
CDR3aa: CASSPTVSNTGELFF

v_gene: TRBV3-1
abundance: -
d_gene: -
j_gene: TRBJ1-1
CDR3nt: TGTGCCAGCAGCCACGGACAGCTGAACACTGAAGCTTTCTTT
CDR3aa: CASSHGQLNTEAFF

v_gene: TRBV20-1
abundance: few
d_gene: -
j_gene: TRBJ1-6
CDR3nt: TGCAGTGCTAGAGCTGGGCGCCTCGGGATGTCTTCACCCCTCCACTTT
CDR3aa: CSARAGRLGMSSPLHF

v_gene: TRBV5-1
abundance: few
d_gene: -
j_gene: TRBJ2-7
CDR3nt: TGCGCCAGCCTCGGTACCAACTCCTACGAGCAGTACTTC
CDR3aa: CASLGTNSYEQYF

v_gene: TRBV12-3/TRBV12-4
abundance: few
d_gene: -
j_gene: TRBJ2-3
CDR3nt: TGTGCCAGCAGTTTCTTCGGTCCAGATACGCAGTATTTT
CDR3aa: CASSFFGPDTQYF

v_gene: TRBV20-1
abundance: many
d_gene: -
j_gene: TRBJ1-6
CDR3nt: TGCAGTGCTACGGGCATGAAGGGCCGTAATTCACCCCTCCACTTT
CDR3aa: CSATGMKGRNSPLHF

v_gene: TRBV24-1
abundance: -
d_gene: -
j_gene: TRBJ1-2
CDR3nt: TGTGCCACCAGTGATTCCTACAGTAGCTATGGCTACACCTTC
CDR3aa: CATSDSYSSYGYTF

v_gene: TRBV6-1
abundance: few
d_gene: -
j_gene: TRBJ1-5
CDR3nt: TGTGCCAGCAAACGGGGTCAGGGCAATCAGCCCCAGCATTTT
CDR3aa: CASKRGQGNQPQHF

v_gene: TRBV15
abundance: -
d_gene: -
j_gene: TRBJ2-5
CDR3nt: TGTGCCGCCAGCCGGGGGAGTCAAGGCGGGACCCAGTACTTC
CDR3aa: CAASRGSQGGTQYF

v_gene: TRBV20-1
abundance: -
d_gene: -
j_gene: TRBJ2-7
CDR3nt: TGCAGTGCTATAAACTCTGGCGGGGCCACCTACGAGCAGTACTTC
CDR3aa: CSAINSGGATYEQYF

v_gene: TRBV12-3/TRBV12-4
abundance: -
d_gene: -
j_gene: TRBJ2-1
CDR3nt: TGTGCCAGCAGACCGAGCGGTTCCAATGAGCAGTTCTTC
CDR3aa: CASRPSGSNEQFF

v_gene: TRBV3-1
abundance: -
d_gene: TRBD1
j_gene: TRBJ1-5
CDR3nt: TGTGCCAGCAGCCCCTGGACAGGGGACGGAAGCAATCAGCCCCAGCATTTT
CDR3aa: CASSPWTGDGSNQPQHF

v_gene: TRBV29-1
abundance: few
d_gene: TRBD2
j_gene: TRBJ2-3
CDR3nt: TGCAGCGTTCGTACTAGCGGGGGCACAGATACGCAGTATTTT
CDR3aa: CSVRTSGGTDTQYF

v_gene: TRBV29-1
abundance: few
d_gene: -
j_gene: TRBJ2-7
CDR3nt: TGCAGCGTCAGGGTAGGATCCTACGAGCAGTACTTC
CDR3aa: CSVRVGSYEQYF

v_gene: TRBV3-1
abundance: few
d_gene: TRBD1
j_gene: TRBJ2-7
CDR3nt: TGTGCCAGCAGCGCGACAGGGATAGACTACGAGCAGTACTTC
CDR3aa: CASSATGIDYEQYF

v_gene: TRBV20-1
abundance: -
d_gene: TRBD2
j_gene: TRBJ2-1
CDR3nt: TGCAGTTACATAGCGGGAGGCTTCTACAATGAGCAGTTCTTC
CDR3aa: CSYIAGGFYNEQFF

v_gene: TRBV5-1
abundance: -
d_gene: TRBD1
j_gene: TRBJ2-7
CDR3nt: TGCGCCAGCAGCTCGGGACAGGGGAAGCACGAGCAGTACTTC
CDR3aa: CASSSGQGKHEQYF

v_gene: TRBV7-2
abundance: -
d_gene: TRBD2
j_gene: TRBJ2-1
CDR3nt: TGTGCCAGCAGCCCTAGGCCGGGACTACCTAGAAATGAGCAGTTCTTC
CDR3aa: CASSPRPGLPRNEQFF

v_gene: TRBV20-1
abundance: -
d_gene: -
j_gene: TRBJ2-7
CDR3nt: TGCAGTGCGTTAAAAGGGAGCTCCTACGAGCAGTACTTC
CDR3aa: CSALKGSSYEQYF

v_gene: TRBV5-5
abundance: -
d_gene: TRBD1
j_gene: TRBJ1-4
CDR3nt: TGTGCCAGCAGCTTACAGGGGTCTAATGAAAAACTGTTTTTT
CDR3aa: CASSLQGSNEKLFF

v_gene: TRBV29-1
abundance: few
d_gene: -
j_gene: TRBJ1-2
CDR3nt: TGCAGCGTTCTGTTGGGGACCTTAACTGGGGGCTACACCTTC
CDR3aa: CSVLLGTLTGGYTF

v_gene: TRBV2
abundance: -
d_gene: -
j_gene: TRBJ2-1
CDR3nt: TGTGCCAGCACCCCGAGGGGAGCTTACAATGAGCAGTTCTTC
CDR3aa: CASTPRGAYNEQFF

v_gene: TRBV3-1
abundance: -
d_gene: TRBD2
j_gene: TRBJ2-1
CDR3nt: TGTGCCAGCAACGGACTAGCGGGGGCGAATGAGCAGTTCTTC
CDR3aa: CASNGLAGANEQFF

v_gene: TRBV27
abundance: few
d_gene: TRBD1
j_gene: TRBJ2-2
CDR3nt: TGTGCCAGCCAGCCGGACAGGCGCACCGGGGAGCTGTTTTTT
CDR3aa: CASQPDRRTGELFF

v_gene: TRBV5-1
abundance: -
d_gene: TRBD1
j_gene: TRBJ2-7
CDR3nt: TGCGCCAGCAGCCAGAAGACAGGGGGCCCCTACGAGCAGTACTTC
CDR3aa: CASSQKTGGPYEQYF

v_gene: TRBV12-3/TRBV12-4
abundance: many
d_gene: -
j_gene: TRBJ2-3
CDR3nt: TGTGCCAGCAGTTTAAAGCGGTTGGGTGGTCTGGGGGATACGCAGTATTTT
CDR3aa: CASSLKRLGGLGDTQYF

v_gene: TRBV5-8
abundance: few
d_gene: -
j_gene: TRBJ2-7
CDR3nt: TGTGCCAGCAGCCCGGACGGGGAGCCCCTCTACGAGCAGTACTTC
CDR3aa: CASSPDGEPLYEQYF

v_gene: TRBV7-6
abundance: few
d_gene: TRBD2
j_gene: TRBJ2-2
CDR3nt: TGTGCCAGCAGCTTAGTCTTGAGCGCGGGAGTGGGAACCGGGGAGCTGTTTTTT
CDR3aa: CASSLVLSAGVGTGELFF

v_gene: TRBV29-1
abundance: few
d_gene: -
j_gene: TRBJ2-4
CDR3nt: TGCAGCGTTGAAGAGGGGCAGGGGACGGGAGCCAAAAACATTCAGTACTTC
CDR3aa: CSVEEGQGTGAKNIQYF

v_gene: TRBV9
abundance: few
d_gene: -
j_gene: TRBJ2-5
CDR3nt: TGTGCCAGCAGCGCCAGATCCTGGTACCAAGAGACCCAGTACTTC
CDR3aa: CASSARSWYQETQYF

v_gene: TRBV2
abundance: -
d_gene: TRBD1
j_gene: TRBJ1-1
CDR3nt: TGTGCCAGCAGACCGAACCGGGACAGGGGGGTCACTGAAGCTTTCTTT
CDR3aa: CASRPNRDRGVTEAFF